This T cell receptor beta chain was captured by sequencing in a study of T cell repertoires in cytomegalovirus infection. Study in general: CMV infection and matching HLA type were both indicated by public TCR beta signatures. Overall study results and limits: HLA-C-restricted CMV clonotypes gave the most frequent clonotype in two of eight donors. The cumulative frequency of public TCR beta families distinguished individuals who carried CMV together with the relevant HLA.

The V end was cut by 0 bases, the J end by 7 bases, with 3 bases between. This CDR3 region has 11 residues. CDR1 MNHEY and CDR2 SVGEGT come from the germline V gene. TCRdb re-analysed the reads in MiXCR, keeping a single row per CDR3 protein. The table shows around 200,000 distinct CDR3 sequences, with roughly a sixth occurring only once. This clonotype came up a few times. What it binds is not known. The chain joins TRBV6-2 or TRBV6-3 to TRBJ2-5; D is unclear. Sequenced: CD8+ T cells from PBMCs. The clonotype originates from a human donor in good health (CMV status not recorded). Some clones in this sample may be carry-over from other donors' samples. The CDR3 loop is CASSYSGTQYF. As DNA, the CDR3 is TGTGCCAGCAGTTACTCCGGGACCCAGTACTTC.